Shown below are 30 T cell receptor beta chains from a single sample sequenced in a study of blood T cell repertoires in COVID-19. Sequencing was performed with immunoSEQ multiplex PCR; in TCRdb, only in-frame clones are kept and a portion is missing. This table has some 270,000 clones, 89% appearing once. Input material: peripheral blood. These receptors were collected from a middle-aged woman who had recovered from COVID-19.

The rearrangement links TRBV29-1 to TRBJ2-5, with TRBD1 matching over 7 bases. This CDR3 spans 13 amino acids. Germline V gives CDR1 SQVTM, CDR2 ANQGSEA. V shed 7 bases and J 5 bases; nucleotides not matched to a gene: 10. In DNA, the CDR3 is TGCAGCGCAGCCACAGGGGTCATTGAGACCCAGTACTTC. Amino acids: CSAATGVIETQYF.

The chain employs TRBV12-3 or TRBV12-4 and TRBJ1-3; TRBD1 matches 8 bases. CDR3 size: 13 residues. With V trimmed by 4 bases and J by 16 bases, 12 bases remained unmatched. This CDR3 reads CASSSGTGPIPYF. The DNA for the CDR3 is TGTGCCAGCAGTTCCGGGACAGGCCCCATTCCTTATTTT.

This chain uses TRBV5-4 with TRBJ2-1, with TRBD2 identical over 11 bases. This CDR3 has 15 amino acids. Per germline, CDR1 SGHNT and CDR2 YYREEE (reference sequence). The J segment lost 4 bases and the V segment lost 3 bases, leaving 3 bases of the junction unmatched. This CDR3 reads CASSSGTSGYNEQFF. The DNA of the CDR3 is TGTGCCAGCAGCTCCGGGACTAGCGGTTACAATGAGCAGTTCTTC.

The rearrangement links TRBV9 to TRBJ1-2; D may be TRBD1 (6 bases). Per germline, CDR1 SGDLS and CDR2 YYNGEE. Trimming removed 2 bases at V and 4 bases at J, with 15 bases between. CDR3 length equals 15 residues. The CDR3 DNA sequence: TGTGCCAGCAGCGTCGGGGGGGGCACCGTCTATGGCTACACCTTC. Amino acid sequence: CASSVGGGTVYGYTF.

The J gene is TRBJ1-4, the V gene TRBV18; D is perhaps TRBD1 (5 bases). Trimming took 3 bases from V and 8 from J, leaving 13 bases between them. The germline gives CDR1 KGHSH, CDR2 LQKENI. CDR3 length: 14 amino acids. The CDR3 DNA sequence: TGTGCCAGCTCACCGGGGAGGGGAATGGAAAAACTGTTTTTT. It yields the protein CASSPGRGMEKLFF.

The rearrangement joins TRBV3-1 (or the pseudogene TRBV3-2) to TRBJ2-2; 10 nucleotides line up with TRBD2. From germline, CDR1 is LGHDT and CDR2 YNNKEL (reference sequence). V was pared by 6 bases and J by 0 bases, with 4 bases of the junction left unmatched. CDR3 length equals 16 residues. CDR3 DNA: TGTGCCAGCAGGGGGACTAGCGATACGAACACCGGGGAGCTGTTTTTT. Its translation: CASRGTSDTNTGELFF.

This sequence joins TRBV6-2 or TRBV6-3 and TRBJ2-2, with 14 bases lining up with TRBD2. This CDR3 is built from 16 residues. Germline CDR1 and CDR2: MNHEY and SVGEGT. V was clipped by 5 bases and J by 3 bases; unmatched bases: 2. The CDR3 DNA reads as TGTGCCAGCAGTGGGGGACTAGCGGGAGACACCGGGGAGCTGTTTTTT. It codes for CASSGGLAGDTGELFF.

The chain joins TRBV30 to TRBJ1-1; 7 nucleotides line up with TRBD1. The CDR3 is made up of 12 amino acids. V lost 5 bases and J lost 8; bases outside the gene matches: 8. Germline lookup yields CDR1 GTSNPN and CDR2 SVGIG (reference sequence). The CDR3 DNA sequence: TGTGCCTGGGACAGGGCAGGAGCAGAAGCTTTCTTT. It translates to CAWDRAGAEAFF.

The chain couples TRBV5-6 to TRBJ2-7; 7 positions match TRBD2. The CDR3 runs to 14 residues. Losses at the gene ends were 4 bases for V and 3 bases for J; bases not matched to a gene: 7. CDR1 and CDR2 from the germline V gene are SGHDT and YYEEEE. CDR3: CASSDLGGNYEQYF. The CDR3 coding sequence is TGTGCCAGCAGCGATCTCGGGGGGAACTACGAGCAGTACTTC.

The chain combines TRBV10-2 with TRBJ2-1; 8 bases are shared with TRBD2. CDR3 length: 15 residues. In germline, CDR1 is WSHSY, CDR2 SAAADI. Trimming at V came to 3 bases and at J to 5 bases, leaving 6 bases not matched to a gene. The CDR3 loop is CASSDAGGGHNEQFF. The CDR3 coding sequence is TGCGCCAGCAGTGATGCGGGCGGGGGGCACAATGAGCAGTTCTTC.

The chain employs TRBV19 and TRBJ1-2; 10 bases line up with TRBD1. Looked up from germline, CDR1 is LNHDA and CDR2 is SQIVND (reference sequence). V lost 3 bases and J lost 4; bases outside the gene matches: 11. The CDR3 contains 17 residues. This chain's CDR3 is CASSIAPGQGGSYGYTF. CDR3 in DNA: TGTGCCAGTAGTATCGCGCCCGGACAGGGGGGGAGCTATGGCTACACCTTC. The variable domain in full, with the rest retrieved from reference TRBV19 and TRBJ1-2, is DGGITQSPKYLFRKEGQNVTLSCEQNLNHDAMYWYRQDPGQGLRLIYYSQIVNDFQKGDIAEGYSVSREKKESFPLTVTSAQKNPTAFYLCASSIAPGQGGSYGYTFGSGTRLTVV.

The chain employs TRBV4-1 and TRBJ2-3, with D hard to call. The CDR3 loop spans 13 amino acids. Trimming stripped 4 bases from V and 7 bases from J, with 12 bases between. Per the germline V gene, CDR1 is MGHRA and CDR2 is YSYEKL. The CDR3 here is CASSPLEMNTQYF. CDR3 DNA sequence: TGCGCCAGCAGCCCGCTAGAAATGAATACGCAGTATTTT.

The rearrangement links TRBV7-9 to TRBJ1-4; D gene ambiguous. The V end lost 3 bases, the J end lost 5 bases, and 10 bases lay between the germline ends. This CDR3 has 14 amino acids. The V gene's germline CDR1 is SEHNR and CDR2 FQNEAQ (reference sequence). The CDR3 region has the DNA TGTGCCAGCAGCTTTGGCCAGTTGAATGAAAAACTGTTTTTT. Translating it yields CASSFGQLNEKLFF.

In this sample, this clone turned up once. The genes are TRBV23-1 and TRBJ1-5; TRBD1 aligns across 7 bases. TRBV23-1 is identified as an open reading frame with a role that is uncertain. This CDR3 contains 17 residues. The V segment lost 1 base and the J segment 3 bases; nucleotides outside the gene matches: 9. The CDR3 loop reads CASSQFIEQGNNQPQHF. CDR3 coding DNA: TGCGCCAGCAGTCAATTTATCGAACAGGGGAACAATCAGCCCCAGCATTTT.

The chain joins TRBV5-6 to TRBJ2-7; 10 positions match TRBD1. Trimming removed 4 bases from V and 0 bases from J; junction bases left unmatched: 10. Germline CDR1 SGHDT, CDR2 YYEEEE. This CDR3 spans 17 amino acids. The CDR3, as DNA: TGTGCCAGCAGCCGAAGCGGACAGGGGGTCAGCTCCTACGAGCAGTACTTC. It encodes CASSRSGQGVSSYEQYF.

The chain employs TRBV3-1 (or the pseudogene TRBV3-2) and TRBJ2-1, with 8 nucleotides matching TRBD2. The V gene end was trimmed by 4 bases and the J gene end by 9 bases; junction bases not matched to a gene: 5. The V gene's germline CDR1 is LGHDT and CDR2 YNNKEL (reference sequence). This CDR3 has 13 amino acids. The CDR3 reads CASSPTLAGEQFF. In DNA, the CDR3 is TGTGCCAGCAGCCCTACGCTAGCGGGTGAGCAGTTCTTC.

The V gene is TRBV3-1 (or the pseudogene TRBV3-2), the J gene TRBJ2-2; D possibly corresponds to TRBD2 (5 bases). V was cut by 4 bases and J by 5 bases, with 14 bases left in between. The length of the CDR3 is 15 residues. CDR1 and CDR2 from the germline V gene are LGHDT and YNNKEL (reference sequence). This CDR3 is CASSPEVWETGELFF. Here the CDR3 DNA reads TGTGCCAGCAGCCCGGAGGTCTGGGAAACCGGGGAGCTGTTTTTT.

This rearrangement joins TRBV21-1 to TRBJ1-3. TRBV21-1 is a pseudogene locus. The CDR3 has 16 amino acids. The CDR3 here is CASSNLRCVSGNTIYF. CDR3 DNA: TGTGCCAGCAGCAACCTACGATGTGTATCTGGAAACACCATATATTTT.

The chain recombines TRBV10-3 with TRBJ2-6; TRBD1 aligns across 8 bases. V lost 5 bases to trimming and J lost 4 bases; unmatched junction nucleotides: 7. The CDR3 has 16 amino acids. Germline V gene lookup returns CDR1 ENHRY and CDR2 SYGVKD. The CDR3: CAISFQGARGANVLTF. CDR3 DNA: TGTGCCATCAGTTTCCAGGGGGCGCGGGGGGCCAACGTCCTGACTTTC.

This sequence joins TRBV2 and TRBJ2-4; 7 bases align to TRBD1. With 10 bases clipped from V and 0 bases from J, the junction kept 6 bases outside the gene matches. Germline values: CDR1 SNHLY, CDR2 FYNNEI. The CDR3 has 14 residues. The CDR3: CATQGPLAKNIQYF. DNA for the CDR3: TGTGCCACACAGGGGCCTCTAGCCAAAAACATTCAGTACTTC.

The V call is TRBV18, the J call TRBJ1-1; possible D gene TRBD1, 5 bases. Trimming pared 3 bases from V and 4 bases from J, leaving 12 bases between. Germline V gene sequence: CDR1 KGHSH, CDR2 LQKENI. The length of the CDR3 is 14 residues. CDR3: CASSPVGDLTEAFF. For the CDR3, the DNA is TGTGCCAGCTCACCGGTAGGGGATCTCACTGAAGCTTTCTTT.

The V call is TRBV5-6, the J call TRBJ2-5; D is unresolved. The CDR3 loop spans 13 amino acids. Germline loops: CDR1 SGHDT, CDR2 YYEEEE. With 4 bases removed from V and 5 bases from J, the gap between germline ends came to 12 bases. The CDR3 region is CASSPRWPETQYF. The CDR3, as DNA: TGTGCCAGCAGCCCGAGGTGGCCGGAGACCCAGTACTTC.

The DNA of the CDR3 is TGTGCCACCAGCAGAGAGACCGGACAGCAACAGCCCCAGCATTTT. Its translation: CATSRETGQQQPQHF. The chain has TRBV15 and TRBJ1-5; TRBD1 is a possible D gene (6 bases). The V gene lost 0 bases and the J gene lost 7 bases, with 13 bases spanning the gap. CDR1 LNHNV and CDR2 YYDKDF come from the germline V gene (reference sequence). The CDR3 consists of 15 residues. Full variable domain (missing parts from reference TRBV15 and TRBJ1-5): DAMVIQNPRYQVTQFGKPVTLSCSQTLNHNVMYWYQQKSSQAPKLLFHYYDKDFNNEADTPDNFQSRRPNTSFCFLDIRSPGLGDTAMYLCATSRETGQQQPQHFGDGTRLSIL.

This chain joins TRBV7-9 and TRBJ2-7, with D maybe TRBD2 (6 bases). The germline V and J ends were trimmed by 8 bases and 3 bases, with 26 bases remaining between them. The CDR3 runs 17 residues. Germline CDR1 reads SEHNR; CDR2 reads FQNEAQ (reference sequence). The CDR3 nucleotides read TGTGCCAGCCGCTCCAACCTCTGGGAGGTAACGATCTACGAGCAGTACGTC. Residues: CASRSNLWEVTIYEQYV.

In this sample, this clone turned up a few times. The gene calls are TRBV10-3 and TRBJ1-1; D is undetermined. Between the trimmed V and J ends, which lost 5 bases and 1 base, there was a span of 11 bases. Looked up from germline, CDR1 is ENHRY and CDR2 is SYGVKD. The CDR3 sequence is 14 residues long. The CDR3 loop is CAISRGQKNTEAFF. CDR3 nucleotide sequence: TGTGCCATCAGTAGAGGGCAGAAGAACACTGAAGCTTTCTTT.

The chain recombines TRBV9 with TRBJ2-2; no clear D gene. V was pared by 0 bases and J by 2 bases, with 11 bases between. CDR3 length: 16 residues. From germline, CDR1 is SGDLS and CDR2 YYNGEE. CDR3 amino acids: CASSVESSRNTGELFF. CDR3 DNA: TGTGCCAGCAGCGTAGAATCTAGTCGAAACACCGGGGAGCTGTTTTTT.

The CDR3 DNA reads as TGTGCCAGCAGTTACACGCGACTAGCGGGGGGACTATCGCGCAATACGCAGTATTTT. Translation: CASSYTRLAGGLSRNTQYF. The V call is TRBV6-2 or TRBV6-3, the J call TRBJ2-3; 13 bases match TRBD2. Germline assignment: CDR1 MNHEY and CDR2 SVGEGT. Trimming cost V 2 bases and J 7 bases; bases outside gene matches: 15. The CDR3 spans 19 residues.

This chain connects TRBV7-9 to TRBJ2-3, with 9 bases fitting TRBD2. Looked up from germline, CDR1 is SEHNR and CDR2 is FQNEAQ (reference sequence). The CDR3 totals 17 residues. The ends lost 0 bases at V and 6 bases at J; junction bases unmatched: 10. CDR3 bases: TGTGCCAGCAGCTTAGCTCTCCTAGCGGGGCTCAGGGATACGCAGTATTTT. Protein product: CASSLALLAGLRDTQYF.

The CDR3 nucleotides read TGTGCCAGCAGTCAGGACAGGGGAGGCGACGAGCAGTACTTC. Protein product: CASSQDRGGDEQYF. The chain is built from TRBV2 and TRBJ2-7; TRBD1 matches at 9 bases. The CDR3 consists of 14 residues. With V trimmed by 5 bases and J by 5 bases, 7 bases remained unmatched. Germline V gene lookup returns CDR1 SNHLY and CDR2 FYNNEI. Together with reference TRBV2 and TRBJ2-7, the CDR3 gives the full variable domain: EPEVTQTPSHQVTQMGQEVILRCVPISNHLYFYWYRQILGQKVEFLVSFYNNEISEKSEIFDDQFSVERPDGSNFTLKIRSTKLEDSAMYFCASSQDRGGDEQYFGPGTRLTVT.

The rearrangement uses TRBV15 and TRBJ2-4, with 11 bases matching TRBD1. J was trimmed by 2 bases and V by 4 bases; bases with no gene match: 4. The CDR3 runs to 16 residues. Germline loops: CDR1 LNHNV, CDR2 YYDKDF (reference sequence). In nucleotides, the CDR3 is TGTGCCACCAGCATCGGGACAGGGGGGACCAAAAACATTCAGTACTTC. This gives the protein CATSIGTGGTKNIQYF.